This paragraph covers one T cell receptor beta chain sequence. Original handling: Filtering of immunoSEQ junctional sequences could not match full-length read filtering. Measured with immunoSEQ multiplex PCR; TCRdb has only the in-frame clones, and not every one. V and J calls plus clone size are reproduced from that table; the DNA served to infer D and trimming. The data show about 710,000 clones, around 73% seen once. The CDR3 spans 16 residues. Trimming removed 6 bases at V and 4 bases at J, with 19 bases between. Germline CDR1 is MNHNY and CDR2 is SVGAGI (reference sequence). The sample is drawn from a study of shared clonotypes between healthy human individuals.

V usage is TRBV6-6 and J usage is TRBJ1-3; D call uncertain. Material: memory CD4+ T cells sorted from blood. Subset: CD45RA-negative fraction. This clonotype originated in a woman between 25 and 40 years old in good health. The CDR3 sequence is CASRDLRAGGGNTIYF. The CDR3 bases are TGTGCCAGCAGAGACCTTCGGGCAGGAGGAGGAAACACCATATATTTT.